A single sample is the source of the 4 T cell receptor beta chains below, sequenced in a study of chemoradiotherapy in HPV16-positive cancers. Sequencing was performed with immunoSEQ multiplex PCR; in TCRdb, only in-frame clones are kept and a portion is missing. The data show nearly 35,000 clones, approximately 92% seen once. Source: blood, taken from a patient who underwent chemoradiotherapy. These receptor sequences come from a human donor with HPV-associated anogenital cancer.

The CDR3 loop is CASSLTGGAETQYF. DNA of the CDR3: TGTGCCAGCAGCTTAACAGGGGGAGCGGAGACCCAGTACTTC. The chain is built from TRBV7-3 and TRBJ2-5; TRBD1 is a possible D gene (6 bases). The ends were cut back, 0 bases at V and 5 bases at J, with 10 bases in the middle. The germline CDR1 and CDR2 sequences are SGHTA and FQGTGA. This CDR3 region has 14 residues.

The V and J genes are TRBV21-1 and TRBJ1-2; TRBD1, the D gene given by the table, was not confirmed from the DNA. TRBV21-1 is labeled a pseudogene. The CDR3 extends over 19 amino acids. CDR3 DNA sequence: TGTGCCAGCAGCCAAAGGGGCAACTTCTACAGGTATCCCAACTATGGCTACACCTTC. It is translated as CASSQRGNFYRYPNYGYTF.

The V and J genes are TRBV4-1 and TRBJ2-3; D gene unclear. The CDR3 extends over 15 amino acids. V was shortened by 5 bases and J by 2 bases, with 14 bases between the two germline ends. Per germline, CDR1 MGHRA and CDR2 YSYEKL. As DNA, the CDR3 is TGCGCCAGCAGCGGGCAGACGCGGACCACAGATACGCAGTATTTT. It specifies CASSGQTRTTDTQYF.

Concerning this clone: A read error may produce the germline difference seen at one junction end. This chain connects TRBV29-1 to TRBJ1-1; maybe TRBD1 (5 bases). The CDR3 loop spans 14 amino acids. CDR1 is SQVTM, CDR2 ANQGSEA, per germline. The CDR3 sequence is CSFEPAGKNTEAFF. The DNA of the CDR3 is TGCAGCTTTGAGCCGGCAGGGAAGAACACTGAAGCTTTCTTT.